Here is one T cell receptor beta chain with its context. The antigen is undetermined. CDR3 length equals 20 residues. Germline-derived CDR1 and CDR2 are MNHNS and SASEGT. Trimming took 6 bases from V and 4 from J; bases not matched to a gene: 25. This specimen belongs to a study of prognosis after radiotherapy for stage I lung cancer. Study background: Approximately 14 of the patients were found to have newly diagnosed primary stage I lung tumors, and about 5 were living with oligometastatic NSCLC after surgical resection of the primary tumor. Progression was not significant in 15 patients, whereas several developed distant metastases (median 7 months) after radiotherapy. Study outcomes and limitations: The study found that unique TCR clone counts fell after stereotactic body radiation therapy, median about 10,000 versus 6,900. Post-treatment Shannon entropy following stereotactic body radiation therapy was lower among patients who developed distant metastases.

Using two-round multiplex PCR, the authors amplified TCR beta CDR3 from genomic DNA. Each TRBV and TRBJ gene had its own primer in the first PCR round. Each CDR3 protein is one row after TCRdb ran MiXCR on the multiplex PCR reads. Found here are fewer than 40,000 distinct CDR3 sequences, less than 45% of them singletons; the top ten hold 16%. This sequence was found in a donor at least 50 years old with non-small cell lung cancer. The sample here was PBMCs, taken before or after stereotactic body radiation therapy (not recorded which). The rearrangement links TRBV6-1 to TRBJ2-7, with 9 bases fitting TRBD2. CDR3 coding DNA: TGTGCCAGCAGCCTGATCCGGACCAGACTAGCGGTGCGGCGGGAGTACGAGCAGTACTTC. Protein sequence: CASSLIRTRLAVRREYEQYF.